This entry lists 10 T cell receptor beta chains sequenced from one sample in a study of T cell clonality in common variable immunodeficiency. Study-wide results and limits: Reportedly, TCR beta sequences from common variable immunodeficiency showed fewer deletions and N-nucleotide insertions.

Sequencing used immunoSEQ multiplex PCR; TCRdb keeps in-frame clones, though not all of them. The sample contains about 16,000 clones, none of them singletons. Their target antigens are unknown. Material: peripheral blood mononuclear cells. The receptors derive from a human donor with common variable immunodeficiency.

Concerning this clone itself: The read terminates 3 residues ahead of where the CDR3 ends, so the germline J gene completes it. The chain has TRBV5-5 and TRBJ1-1; perhaps TRBD1 as D (5 bases). CDR3 length: 13 residues. Between the trimmed V and J ends, which lost 1 base and 1 base, there was a span of 5 bases. Germline CDR1 SGHKS, CDR2 YYEKEE (reference sequence). Incomplete CDR3 DNA: TGTGCCAGCAGCTTGCAGGGGAACACTGAA. It is translated as CASSLQGNTE. The CDR3 in its entirety is CASSLQGNTEAFF.

This clone was observed many times. The read terminates 3 residues ahead of where the CDR3 ends, so the germline J gene completes it. This chain joins TRBV10-3 and TRBJ2-1; the D gene is possibly TRBD2 (5 bases). The CDR3 loop spans 13 amino acids. V gave up 2 bases and J gave up 6 bases, with 8 bases separating them. Germline CDR1 is ENHRY and CDR2 is SYGVKD. Here the CDR3 reads CAISEDYLNEQFF. The covered CDR3 bases are TGTGCCATCAGTGAGGACTACCTCAATGAG.

This clone was observed a few times. Read coverage stops 3 residues before the CDR3 terminus; the germline J gene supplies the remainder. The genes are TRBV20-1 and TRBJ2-5; TRBD2 might be the D (7 bases). This CDR3 region has 13 residues. The germline V gene has CDR1 DFQATT and CDR2 SNEGSKA (reference sequence). Deletions cut 2 bases from V and 5 bases from J, with 12 bases between. CDR3 DNA, as far as it was read: TGCAGTGCTAGAAGGGGGGGCATGGAGACC. Translation: CSARRGGMET. The entire CDR3 protein is CSARRGGMETQYF.

Turning to this clone: The read ends 3 residues early relative to the CDR3; the germline J gene fills the gap. The chain carries TRBV7-2 and TRBJ2-2; tentatively, D is TRBD1 (6 bases). The length of the CDR3 is 15 residues. V dropped 2 bases and J dropped 7 bases, with 14 bases sitting between them. Germline values: CDR1 SGHTA, CDR2 FQGNSA. The CDR3 bases that were read are TGTGCCAGCAGCTTAATCACGAGAGGGGGCGGGGAG. Amino acids: CASSLITRGGGE. The complete CDR3 sequence is CASSLITRGGGELFF.

This clone was counted only a few times. The read ends 3 residues before the CDR3 terminus; that terminus is restored from the germline J gene. The chain links TRBV6-1 to TRBJ2-3; possibly TRBD2 for D (5 bases). The V gene's germline CDR1 is MNHNS and CDR2 SASEGT. V lost 3 bases and J 8 bases, leaving 21 bases between the germline ends. The CDR3 runs to 16 residues. The CDR3 reads CASSDGLAGVTGTQYF. The CDR3 DNA, read in part, is TGTGCCAGCAGTGATGGTCTCGCCGGGGTAACGGGTACG.

As to this clone: The read is 3 residues too short to cover the CDR3 end, so that end is filled in from the germline J gene. The chain carries TRBV20-1 and TRBJ1-2; D ambiguous. Germline V gene sequence: CDR1 DFQATT, CDR2 SNEGSKA (reference sequence). Trimming removed 8 bases at V and 0 bases at J, with 10 bases between. The CDR3 sequence is 12 residues long. The CDR3 DNA, read in part, is TGCAGTTCCTTAGAGACTAACTATGGC. Its protein product is CSSLETNYG. The whole CDR3 sequence is CSSLETNYGYTF.

Regarding this clone: The CDR3 extends 3 residues past the end of the read, so its final part is completed from the germline J gene. The chain uses TRBV29-1 and TRBJ1-4; 8 nucleotides match TRBD1. After removal of 4 bases from V and 0 bases from J, the junction contained 4 bases not matched to a gene. This CDR3 comprises 15 residues. Germline values: CDR1 SQVTM, CDR2 ANQGSEA. The CDR3 is CSVAGGPATNEKLFF. The CDR3 DNA, read in part, is TGCAGCGTTGCAGGGGGCCCTGCAACTAATGAAAAA.

This clone was detected only a few times. The read finishes 3 residues shy of the CDR3 end, and the germline J gene is used to complete it. The chain is built from TRBV10-3 and TRBJ2-7; the D is unclear. This CDR3 region has 12 residues. Trimming stripped 3 bases from V and 1 base from J, with 4 bases between. CDR1 and CDR2 (germline): ENHRY, SYGVKD. Partial CDR3 DNA: TGTGCCATCAGTGAATATTCCTACGAG. This sequence encodes CAISEYSYE. The whole CDR3 protein is CAISEYSYEQYF.

This clone has only a few counts. CDR3 bases read: TGCGCCAGCAGCCCGACTAGCGGGAGGGCTAGGGTCTACGAG. Translated, it gives CASSPTSGRARVYE. The whole CDR3 protein is CASSPTSGRARVYEQYF. This sequence joins TRBV5-1 and TRBJ2-7; 14 nucleotides match TRBD2. The read halts 3 residues ahead of the CDR3 end, with the missing end drawn from the germline J gene. The CDR3 length is 17 residues. The ends lost 4 bases at V and 3 bases at J; junction bases unmatched: 9. CDR1 SGHRS and CDR2 YFSETQ come from the germline V gene.

With regard to this clone: The CDR3 is cut off 3 residues early in the read; its end comes from the germline J gene. This sample also contains other DNA sequences that code for the same CDR3. V and J are TRBV18 and TRBJ1-1, with no clear D. The CDR3 is 13 residues long. Germline V gene lookup returns CDR1 KGHSH and CDR2 LQKENI. V lost 3 bases and J lost 1, with 6 bases in between. This CDR3 is CASSPSGNTEAFF. The CDR3 DNA, read in part, is TGTGCCAGCTCACCCAGTGGGAACACTGAA.